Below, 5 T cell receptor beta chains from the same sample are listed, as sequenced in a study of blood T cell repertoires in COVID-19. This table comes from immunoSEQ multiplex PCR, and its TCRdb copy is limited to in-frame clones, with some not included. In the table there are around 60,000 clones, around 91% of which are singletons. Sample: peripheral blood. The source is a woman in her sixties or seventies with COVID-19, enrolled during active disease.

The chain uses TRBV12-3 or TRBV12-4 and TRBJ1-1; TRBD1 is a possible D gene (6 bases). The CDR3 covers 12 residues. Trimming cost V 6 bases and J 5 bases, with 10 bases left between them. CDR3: CASRKGGTEAFF. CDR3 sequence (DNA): TGTGCCAGCAGGAAAGGGGGTACTGAAGCTTTCTTT.

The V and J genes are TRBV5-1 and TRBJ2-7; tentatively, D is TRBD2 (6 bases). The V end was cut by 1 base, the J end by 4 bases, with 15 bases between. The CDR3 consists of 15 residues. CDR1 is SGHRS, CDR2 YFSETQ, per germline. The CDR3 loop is CASSLRTGASYEQYF. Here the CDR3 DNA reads TGCGCCAGCAGCTTGAGAACGGGAGCGAGTTACGAGCAGTACTTC.

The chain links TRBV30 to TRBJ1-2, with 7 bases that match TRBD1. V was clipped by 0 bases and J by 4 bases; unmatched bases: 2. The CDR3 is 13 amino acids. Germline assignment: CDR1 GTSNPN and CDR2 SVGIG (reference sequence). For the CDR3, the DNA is TGTGCCTGGAGTGTACGGGACAGCTATGGCTACACCTTC. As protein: CAWSVRDSYGYTF.

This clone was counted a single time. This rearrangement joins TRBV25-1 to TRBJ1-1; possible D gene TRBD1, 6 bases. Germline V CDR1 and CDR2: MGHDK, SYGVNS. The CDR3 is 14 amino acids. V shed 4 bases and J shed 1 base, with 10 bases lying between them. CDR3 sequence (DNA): TGTGCCAGCAGTGGAACAGGGAGGAACACTGAAGCTTTCTTT. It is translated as CASSGTGRNTEAFF.

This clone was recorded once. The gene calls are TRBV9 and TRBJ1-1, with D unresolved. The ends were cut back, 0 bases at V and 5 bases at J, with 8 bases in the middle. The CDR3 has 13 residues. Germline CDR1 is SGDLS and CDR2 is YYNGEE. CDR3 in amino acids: CASSVGERTEAFF. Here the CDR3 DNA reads TGTGCCAGCAGCGTAGGAGAGCGAACTGAAGCTTTCTTT.